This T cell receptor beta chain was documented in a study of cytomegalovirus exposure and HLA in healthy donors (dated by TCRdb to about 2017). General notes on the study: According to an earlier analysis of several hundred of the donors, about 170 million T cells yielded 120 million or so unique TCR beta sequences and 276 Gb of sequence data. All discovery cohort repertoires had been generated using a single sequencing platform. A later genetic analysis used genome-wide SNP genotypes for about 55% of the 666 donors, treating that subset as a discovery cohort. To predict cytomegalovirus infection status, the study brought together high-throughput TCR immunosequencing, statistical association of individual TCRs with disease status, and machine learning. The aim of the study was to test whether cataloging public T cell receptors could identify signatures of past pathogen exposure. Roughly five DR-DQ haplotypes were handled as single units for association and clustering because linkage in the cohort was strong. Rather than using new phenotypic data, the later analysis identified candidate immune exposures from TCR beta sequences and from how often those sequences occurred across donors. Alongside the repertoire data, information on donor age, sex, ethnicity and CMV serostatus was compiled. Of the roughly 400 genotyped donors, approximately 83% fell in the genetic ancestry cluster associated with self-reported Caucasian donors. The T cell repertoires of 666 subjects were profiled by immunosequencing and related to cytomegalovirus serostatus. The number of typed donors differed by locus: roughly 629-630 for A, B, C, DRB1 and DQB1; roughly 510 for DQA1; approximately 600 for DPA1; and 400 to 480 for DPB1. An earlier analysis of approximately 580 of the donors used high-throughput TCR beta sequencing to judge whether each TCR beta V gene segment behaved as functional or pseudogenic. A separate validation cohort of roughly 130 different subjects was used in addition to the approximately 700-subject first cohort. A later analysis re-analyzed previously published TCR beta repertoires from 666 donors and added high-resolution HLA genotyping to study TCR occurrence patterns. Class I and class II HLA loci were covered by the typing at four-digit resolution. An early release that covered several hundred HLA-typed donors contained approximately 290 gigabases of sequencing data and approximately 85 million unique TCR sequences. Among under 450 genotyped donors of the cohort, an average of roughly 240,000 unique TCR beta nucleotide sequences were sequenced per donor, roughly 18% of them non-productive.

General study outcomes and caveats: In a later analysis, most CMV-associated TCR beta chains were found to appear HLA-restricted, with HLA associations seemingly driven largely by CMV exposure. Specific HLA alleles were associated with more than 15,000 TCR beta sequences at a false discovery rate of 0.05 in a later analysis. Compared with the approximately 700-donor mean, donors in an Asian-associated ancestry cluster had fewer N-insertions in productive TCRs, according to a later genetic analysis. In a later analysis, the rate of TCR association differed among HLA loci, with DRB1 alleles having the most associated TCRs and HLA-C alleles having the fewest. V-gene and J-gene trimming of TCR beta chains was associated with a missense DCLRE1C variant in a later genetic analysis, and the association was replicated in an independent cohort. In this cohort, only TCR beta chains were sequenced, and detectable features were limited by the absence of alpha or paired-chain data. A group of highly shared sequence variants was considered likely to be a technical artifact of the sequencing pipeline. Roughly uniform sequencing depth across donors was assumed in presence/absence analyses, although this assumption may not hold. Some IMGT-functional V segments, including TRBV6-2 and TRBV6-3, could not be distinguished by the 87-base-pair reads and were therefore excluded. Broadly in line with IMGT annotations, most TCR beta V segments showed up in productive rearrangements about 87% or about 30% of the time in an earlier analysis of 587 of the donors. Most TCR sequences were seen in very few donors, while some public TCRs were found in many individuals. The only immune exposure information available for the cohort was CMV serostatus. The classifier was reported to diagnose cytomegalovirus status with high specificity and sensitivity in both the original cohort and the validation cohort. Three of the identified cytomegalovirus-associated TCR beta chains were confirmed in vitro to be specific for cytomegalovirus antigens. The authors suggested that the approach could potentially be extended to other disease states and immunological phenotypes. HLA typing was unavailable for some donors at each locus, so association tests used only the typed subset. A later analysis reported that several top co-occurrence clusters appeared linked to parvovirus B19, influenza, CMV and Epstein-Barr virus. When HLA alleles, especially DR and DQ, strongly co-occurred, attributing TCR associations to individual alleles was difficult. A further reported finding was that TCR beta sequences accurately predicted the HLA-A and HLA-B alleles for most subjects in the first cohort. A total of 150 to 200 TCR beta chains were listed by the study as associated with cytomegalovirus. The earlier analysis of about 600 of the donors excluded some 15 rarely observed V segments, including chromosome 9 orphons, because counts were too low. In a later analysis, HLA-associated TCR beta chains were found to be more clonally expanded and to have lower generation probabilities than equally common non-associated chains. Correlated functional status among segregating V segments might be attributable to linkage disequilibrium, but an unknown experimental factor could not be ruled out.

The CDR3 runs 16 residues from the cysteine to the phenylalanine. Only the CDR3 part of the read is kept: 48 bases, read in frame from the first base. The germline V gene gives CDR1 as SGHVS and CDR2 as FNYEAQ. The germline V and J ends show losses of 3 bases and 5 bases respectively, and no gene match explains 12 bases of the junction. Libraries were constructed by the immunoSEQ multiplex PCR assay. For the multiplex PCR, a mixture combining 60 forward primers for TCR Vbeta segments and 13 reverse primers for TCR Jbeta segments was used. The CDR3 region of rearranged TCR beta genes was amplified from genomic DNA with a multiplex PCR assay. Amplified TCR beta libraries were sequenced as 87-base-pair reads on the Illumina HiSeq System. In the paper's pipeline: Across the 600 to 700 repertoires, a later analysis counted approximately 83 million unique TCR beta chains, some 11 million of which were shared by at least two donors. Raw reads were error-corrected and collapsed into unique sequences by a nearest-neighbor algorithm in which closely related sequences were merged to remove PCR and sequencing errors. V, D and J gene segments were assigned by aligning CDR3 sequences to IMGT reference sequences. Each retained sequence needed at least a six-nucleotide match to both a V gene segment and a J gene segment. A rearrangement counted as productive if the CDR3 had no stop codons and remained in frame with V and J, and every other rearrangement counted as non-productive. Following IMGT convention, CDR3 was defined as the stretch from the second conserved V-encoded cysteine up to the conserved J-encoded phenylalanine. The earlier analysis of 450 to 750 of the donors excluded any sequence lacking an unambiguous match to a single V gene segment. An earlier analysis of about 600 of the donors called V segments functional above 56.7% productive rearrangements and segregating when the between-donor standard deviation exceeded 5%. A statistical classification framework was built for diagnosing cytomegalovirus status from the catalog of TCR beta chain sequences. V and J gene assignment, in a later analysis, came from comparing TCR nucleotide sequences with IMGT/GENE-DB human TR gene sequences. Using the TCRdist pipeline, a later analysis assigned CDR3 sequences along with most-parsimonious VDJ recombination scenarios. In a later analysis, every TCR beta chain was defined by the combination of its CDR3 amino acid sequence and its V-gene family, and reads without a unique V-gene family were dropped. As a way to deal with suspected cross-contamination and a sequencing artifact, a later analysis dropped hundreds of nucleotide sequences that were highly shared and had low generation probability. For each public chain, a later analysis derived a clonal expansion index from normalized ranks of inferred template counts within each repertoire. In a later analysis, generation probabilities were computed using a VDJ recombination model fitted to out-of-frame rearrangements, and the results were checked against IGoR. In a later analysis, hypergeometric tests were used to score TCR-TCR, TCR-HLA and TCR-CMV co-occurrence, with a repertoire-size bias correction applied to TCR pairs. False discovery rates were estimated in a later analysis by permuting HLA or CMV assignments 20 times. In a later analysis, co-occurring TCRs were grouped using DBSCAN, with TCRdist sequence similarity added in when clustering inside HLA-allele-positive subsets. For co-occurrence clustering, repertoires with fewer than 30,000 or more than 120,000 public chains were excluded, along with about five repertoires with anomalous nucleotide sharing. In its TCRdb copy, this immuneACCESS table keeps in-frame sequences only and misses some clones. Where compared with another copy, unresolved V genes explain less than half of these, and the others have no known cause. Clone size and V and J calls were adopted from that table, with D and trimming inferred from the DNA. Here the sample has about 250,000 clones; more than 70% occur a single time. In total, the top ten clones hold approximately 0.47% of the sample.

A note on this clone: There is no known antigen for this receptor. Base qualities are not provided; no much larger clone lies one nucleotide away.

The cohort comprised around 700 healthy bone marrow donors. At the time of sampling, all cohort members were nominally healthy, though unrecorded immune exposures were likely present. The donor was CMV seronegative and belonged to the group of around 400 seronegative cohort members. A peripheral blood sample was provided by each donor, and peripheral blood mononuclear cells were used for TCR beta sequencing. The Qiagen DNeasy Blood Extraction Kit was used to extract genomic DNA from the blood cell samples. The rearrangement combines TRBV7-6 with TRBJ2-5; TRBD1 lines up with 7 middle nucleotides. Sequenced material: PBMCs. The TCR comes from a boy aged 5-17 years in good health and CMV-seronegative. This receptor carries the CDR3 CASSFRDSVIQETQYF. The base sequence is TGTGCCAGCAGCTTCCGGGACAGCGTAATACAGGAGACCCAGTACTTC.